These T cell receptor beta chains were read from a single sample in a study of cytomegalovirus exposure and HLA in healthy donors. Libraries were prepared by immunoSEQ multiplex PCR; TCRdb keeps only in-frame clonotypes and omits some of them. The sample lists approximately 150,000 clones; 70% to 85% were seen once. The source material was PBMCs. These receptors came from a man aged 30-40 years in good health and CMV-seropositive. Both conserved end residues are part of each CDR3.

j_call | v_call | cdr3_aa
TRBJ1-4 | TRBV5-6 | CASSPGQGTNEKLFF
TRBJ2-5 | TRBV6-1 | CASSRGLAEGTQYF
TRBJ2-7 | TRBV5-1 | CASSWDTSSYEQYF
TRBJ2-7 | TRBV6-6 | CASRKPGAHYEQYF
TRBJ1-1 | TRBV27 | CASSLGRGQGEAFF
TRBJ2-5 | TRBV19 | CASSLREGLGETQYF
TRBJ2-5 | TRBV4-2 | CASSQELAGGRVTQYF
TRBJ2-3 | TRBV6-5 | CASKQGTDTQYF
TRBJ1-4 | TRBV7-3 | CASSHSWGEAGGKTNEKLFF
TRBJ1-2 | TRBV23-1 | CASSYGTARDYGYTF
TRBJ2-7 | TRBV28 | CASSSPGQATEQYF
TRBJ2-7 | TRBV5-1 | CASTPGQVPHEQYF
TRBJ2-3 | TRBV9 | CASSVDGRHSDTQYF
TRBJ1-4 | TRBV7-3 | CASSPRPGEKLFF
TRBJ1-6 | TRBV30 | CAWRPGQGFPPLHF
TRBJ2-2 | TRBV6-5 | CASKRRNTGELFF
TRBJ2-6 | TRBV9 | CASSVNPLSGANVLTF
TRBJ1-3 | TRBV9 | CASSVSVGNTIYF
TRBJ2-2 | TRBV29-1 | CSTDSLTGELFF
TRBJ1-5 | TRBV7-9 | CASSGWENQPQHF
TRBJ1-1 | TRBV27 | CASSFGVRTEAFF
TRBJ1-1 | TRBV28 | CASSYGSGTEAFF
TRBJ2-2 | TRBV7-2 | CASSFGQGSAGELFF
TRBJ2-3 | TRBV16 | CASSHMTGEGPDTQYF
TRBJ1-2 | TRBV6-1 | CASSGGQGETGGYTF
TRBJ2-7 | TRBV28 | CAAGTGSREQYF
TRBJ2-2 | TRBV5-1 | CASSTGLAGPTGELFF
TRBJ2-7 | TRBV5-4 | CASSQSSGGLREQYF
TRBJ1-2 | TRBV6-5 | CASSYSTGDYGYTF
TRBJ2-5 | TRBV7-2 | CASSPGLAGAGTQYF
TRBJ1-1 | TRBV27 | CASSLGQVNTEAFF
TRBJ2-3 | TRBV5-1 | CASKTSGATDTQYF
TRBJ2-2 | TRBV9 | CASSARGGTGELFF
TRBJ2-7 | TRBV6-1 | CASLQGYEQYF
TRBJ2-1 | TRBV6-1 | CASTITAGHNEQFF
TRBJ2-7 | TRBV28 | CASSFTDRGPYEQYF
TRBJ2-5 | TRBV19 | CASTRVAGSDQETQYF
TRBJ2-1 | TRBV10-1 | CASSESAGSYNEQFF
TRBJ2-1 | TRBV18 | CASSPGTSGNEQFF
TRBJ2-5 | TRBV7-2 | CASSLLPGTDRTQYF
TRBJ2-1 | TRBV5-1 | CASRPGGSGSYNEQFF
TRBJ2-3 | TRBV10-3 | CAISESWRGGRDTQYF